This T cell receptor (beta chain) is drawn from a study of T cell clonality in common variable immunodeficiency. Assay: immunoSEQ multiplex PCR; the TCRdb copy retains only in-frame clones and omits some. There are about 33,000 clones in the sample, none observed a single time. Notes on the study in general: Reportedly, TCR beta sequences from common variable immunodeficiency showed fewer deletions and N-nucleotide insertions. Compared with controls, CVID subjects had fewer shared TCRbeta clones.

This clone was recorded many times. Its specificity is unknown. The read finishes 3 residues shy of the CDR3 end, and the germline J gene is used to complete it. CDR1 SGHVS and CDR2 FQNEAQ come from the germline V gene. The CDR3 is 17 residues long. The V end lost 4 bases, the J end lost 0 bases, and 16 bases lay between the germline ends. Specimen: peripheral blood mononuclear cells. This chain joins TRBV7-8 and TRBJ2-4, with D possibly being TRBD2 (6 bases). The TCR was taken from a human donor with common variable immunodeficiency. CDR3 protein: CASSSTRTGVAKNIQYF. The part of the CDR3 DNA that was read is TGTGCCAGCAGCTCGACTAGGACGGGAGTAGCCAAAAACATT. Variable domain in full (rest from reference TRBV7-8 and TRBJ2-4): GAGVSQSPRYKVAKRGQDVALRCDPISGHVSLFWYQQALGQGPEFLTYFQNEAQLDKSGLPSDRFFAERPEGSVSTLKIQRTQQEDSAVYLCASSSTRTGVAKNIQYFGAGTRLSVL.